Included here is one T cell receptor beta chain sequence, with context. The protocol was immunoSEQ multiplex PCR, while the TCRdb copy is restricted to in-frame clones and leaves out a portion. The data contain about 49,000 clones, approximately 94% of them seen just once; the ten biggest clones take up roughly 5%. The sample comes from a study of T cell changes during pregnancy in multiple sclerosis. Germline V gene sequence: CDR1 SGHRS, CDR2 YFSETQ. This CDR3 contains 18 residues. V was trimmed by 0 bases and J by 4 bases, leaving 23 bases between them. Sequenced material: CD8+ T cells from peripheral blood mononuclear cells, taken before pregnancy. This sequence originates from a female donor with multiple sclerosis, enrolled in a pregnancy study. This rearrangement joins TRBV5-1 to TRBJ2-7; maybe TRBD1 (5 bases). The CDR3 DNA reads TGCGCCAGCAGCTTGGCCTCTCCAGGGCCGAAAAGGGCATACGAGCAGTACTTC. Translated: CASSLASPGPKRAYEQYF. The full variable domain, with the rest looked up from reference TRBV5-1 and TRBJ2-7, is KAGVTQTPRYLIKTRGQQVTLSCSPISGHRSVSWYQQTPGQGLQFLFEYFSETQRNKGNFPGRFSGRQFSNSRSEMNVSTLELGDSALYLCASSLASPGPKRAYEQYFGPGTRLTVT.